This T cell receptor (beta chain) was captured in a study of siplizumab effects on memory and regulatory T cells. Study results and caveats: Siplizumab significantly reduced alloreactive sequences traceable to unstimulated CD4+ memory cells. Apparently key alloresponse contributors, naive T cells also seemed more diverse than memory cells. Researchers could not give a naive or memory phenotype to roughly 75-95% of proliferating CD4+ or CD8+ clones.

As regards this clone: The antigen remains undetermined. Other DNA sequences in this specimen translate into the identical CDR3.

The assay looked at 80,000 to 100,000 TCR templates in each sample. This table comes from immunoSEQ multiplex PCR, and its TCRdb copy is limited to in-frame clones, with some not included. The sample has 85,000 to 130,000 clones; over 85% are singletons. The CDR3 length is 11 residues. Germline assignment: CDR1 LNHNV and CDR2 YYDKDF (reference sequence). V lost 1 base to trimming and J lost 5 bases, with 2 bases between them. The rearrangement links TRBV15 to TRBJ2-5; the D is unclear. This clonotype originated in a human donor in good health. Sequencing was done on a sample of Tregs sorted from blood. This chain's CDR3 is CATSRGETQYF. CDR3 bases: TGTGCCACCAGCAGAGGGGAGACCCAGTACTTC.